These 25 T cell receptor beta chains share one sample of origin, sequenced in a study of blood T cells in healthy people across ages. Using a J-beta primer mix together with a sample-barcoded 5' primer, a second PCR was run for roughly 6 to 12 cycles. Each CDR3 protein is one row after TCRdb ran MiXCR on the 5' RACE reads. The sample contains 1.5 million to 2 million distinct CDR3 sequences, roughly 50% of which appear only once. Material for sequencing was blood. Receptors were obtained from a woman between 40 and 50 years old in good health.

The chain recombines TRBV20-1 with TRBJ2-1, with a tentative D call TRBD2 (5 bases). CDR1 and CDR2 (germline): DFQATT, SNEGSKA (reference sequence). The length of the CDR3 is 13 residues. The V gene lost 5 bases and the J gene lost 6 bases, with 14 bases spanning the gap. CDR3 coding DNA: TGCAGTGCTCCTCGGTTCGAGGGCAATGAGCAGTTCTTC. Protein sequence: CSAPRFEGNEQFF.

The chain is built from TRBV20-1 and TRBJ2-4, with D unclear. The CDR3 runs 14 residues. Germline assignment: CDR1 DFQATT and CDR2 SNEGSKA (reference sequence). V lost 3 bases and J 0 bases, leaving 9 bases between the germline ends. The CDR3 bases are TGCAGTGCTAGGAGCCCGCTAGCCAAAAACATTCAGTACTTC. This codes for CSARSPLAKNIQYF.

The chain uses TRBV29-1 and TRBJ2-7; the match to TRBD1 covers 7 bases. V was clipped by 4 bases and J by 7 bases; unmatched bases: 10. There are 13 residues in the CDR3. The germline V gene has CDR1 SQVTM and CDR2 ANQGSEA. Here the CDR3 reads CSVAGGSDYEQYF. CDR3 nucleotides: TGCAGCGTTGCAGGGGGAAGTGACTATGAGCAGTACTTC.

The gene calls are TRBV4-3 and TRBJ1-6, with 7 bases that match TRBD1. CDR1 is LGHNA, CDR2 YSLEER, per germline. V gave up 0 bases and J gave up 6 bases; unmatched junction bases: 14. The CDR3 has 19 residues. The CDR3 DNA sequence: TGCGCCAGCAGCCAAGATAAAATTGGAGGGGGCGTGGGTAATTCACCCCTCCACTTT. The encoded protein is CASSQDKIGGGVGNSPLHF.

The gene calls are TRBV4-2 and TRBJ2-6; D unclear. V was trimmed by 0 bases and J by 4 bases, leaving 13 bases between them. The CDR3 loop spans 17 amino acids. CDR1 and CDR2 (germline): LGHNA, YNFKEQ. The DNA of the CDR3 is TGTGCCAGCAGCCAAGATCATTCGGCTGGAGGGGCCAACGTCCTGACTTTC. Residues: CASSQDHSAGGANVLTF.

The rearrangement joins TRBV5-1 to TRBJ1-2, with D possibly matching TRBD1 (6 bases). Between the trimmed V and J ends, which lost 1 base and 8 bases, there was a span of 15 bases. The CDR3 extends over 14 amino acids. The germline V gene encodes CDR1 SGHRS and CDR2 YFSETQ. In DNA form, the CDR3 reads TGCGCCAGCAGCTTGTATGGGGCAGGGGAAGGCTACACCTTC. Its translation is CASSLYGAGEGYTF.

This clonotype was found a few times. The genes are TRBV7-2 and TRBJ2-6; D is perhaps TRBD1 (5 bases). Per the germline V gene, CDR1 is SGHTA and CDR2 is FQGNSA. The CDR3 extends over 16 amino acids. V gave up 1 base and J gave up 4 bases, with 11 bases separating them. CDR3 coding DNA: TGTGCCAGCAGCTTAGTTTCAGGGTTAGGGGCCAACGTCCTGACTTTC. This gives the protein CASSLVSGLGANVLTF. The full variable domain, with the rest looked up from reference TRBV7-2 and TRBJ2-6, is GAGVSQSPSNKVTEKGKDVELRCDPISGHTALYWYRQSLGQGLEFLIYFQGNSAPDKSGLPSDRFSAERTGGSVSTLTIQRTQQEDSAVYLCASSLVSGLGANVLTFGAGSRLTVL.

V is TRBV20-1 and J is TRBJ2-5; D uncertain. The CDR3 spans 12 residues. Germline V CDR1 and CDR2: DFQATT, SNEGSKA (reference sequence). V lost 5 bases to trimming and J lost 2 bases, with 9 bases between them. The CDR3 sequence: CSAPQSQETQYF. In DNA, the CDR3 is TGCAGTGCTCCCCAGTCTCAAGAGACCCAGTACTTC.

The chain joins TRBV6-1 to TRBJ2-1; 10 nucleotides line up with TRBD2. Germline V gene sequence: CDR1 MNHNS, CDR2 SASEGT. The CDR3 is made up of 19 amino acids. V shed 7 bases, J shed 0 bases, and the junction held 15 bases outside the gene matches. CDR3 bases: TGTGCCAGCACAAAGGTGATAGCGGGGGGCCTGAGCTCCTACAATGAGCAGTTCTTC. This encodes CASTKVIAGGLSSYNEQFF.

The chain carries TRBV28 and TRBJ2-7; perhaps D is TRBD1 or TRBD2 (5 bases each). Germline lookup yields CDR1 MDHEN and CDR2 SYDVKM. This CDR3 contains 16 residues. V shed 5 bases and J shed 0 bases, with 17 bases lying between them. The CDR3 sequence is CASSPGTYHLSYEQYF. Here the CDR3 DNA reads TGTGCCAGCAGTCCCGGGACGTATCATCTCTCCTACGAGCAGTACTTC.

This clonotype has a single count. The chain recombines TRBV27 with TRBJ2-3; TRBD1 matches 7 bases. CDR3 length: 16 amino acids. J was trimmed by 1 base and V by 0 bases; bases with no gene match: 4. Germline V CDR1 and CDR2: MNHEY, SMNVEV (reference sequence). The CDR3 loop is CASSLSRGLRTDTQYF. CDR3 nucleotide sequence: TGTGCCAGCAGTTTATCTAGGGGGCTGCGCACAGATACGCAGTATTTT.

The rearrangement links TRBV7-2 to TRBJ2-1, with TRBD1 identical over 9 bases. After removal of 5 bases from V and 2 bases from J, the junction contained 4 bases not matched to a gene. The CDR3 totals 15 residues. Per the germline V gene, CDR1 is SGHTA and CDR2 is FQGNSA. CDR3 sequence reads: CASSPWTGAYNEQFF. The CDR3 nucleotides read TGTGCCAGCAGCCCCTGGACAGGGGCCTACAATGAGCAGTTCTTC. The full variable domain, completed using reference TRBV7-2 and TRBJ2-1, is GAGVSQSPSNKVTEKGKDVELRCDPISGHTALYWYRQSLGQGLEFLIYFQGNSAPDKSGLPSDRFSAERTGGSVSTLTIQRTQQEDSAVYLCASSPWTGAYNEQFFGPGTRLTVL.

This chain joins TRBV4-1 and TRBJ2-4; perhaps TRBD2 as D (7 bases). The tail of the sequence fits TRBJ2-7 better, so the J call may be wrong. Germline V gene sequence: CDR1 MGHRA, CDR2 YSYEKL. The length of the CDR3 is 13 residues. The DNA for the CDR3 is TGCGCCAGCTCGGAGGGGGGGGAAGGCGAGCAGTACTTC. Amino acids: CASSEGGEGEQYF.

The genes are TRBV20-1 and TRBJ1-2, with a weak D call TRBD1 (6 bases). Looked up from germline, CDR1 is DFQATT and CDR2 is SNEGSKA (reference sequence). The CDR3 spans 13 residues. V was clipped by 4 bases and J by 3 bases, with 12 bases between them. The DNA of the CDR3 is TGCAGTGCTAACCCAAACAGGGACTATGGCTACACCTTC. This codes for CSANPNRDYGYTF.

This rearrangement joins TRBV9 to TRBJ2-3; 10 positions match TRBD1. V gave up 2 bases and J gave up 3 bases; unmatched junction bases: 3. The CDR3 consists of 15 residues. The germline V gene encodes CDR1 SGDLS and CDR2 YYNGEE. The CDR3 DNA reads TGTGCCAGCAGCGTGGACAGGGGGTGGACAGATACGCAGTATTTT. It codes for CASSVDRGWTDTQYF.

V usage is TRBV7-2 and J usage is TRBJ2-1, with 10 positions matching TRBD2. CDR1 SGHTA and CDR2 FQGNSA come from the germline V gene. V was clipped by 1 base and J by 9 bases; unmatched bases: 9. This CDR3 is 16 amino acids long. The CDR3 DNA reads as TGTGCCAGCAGCTTAGTACTAGCGGGGCGGCAGGGTGAGCAGTTCTTC. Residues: CASSLVLAGRQGEQFF.

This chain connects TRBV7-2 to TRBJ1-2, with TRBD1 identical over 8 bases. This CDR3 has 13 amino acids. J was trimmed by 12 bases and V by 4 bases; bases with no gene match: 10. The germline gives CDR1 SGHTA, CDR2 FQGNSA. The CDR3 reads CASSSRGQGRNTF. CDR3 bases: TGTGCCAGCAGCTCACGAGGACAGGGAAGGAACACCTTC.

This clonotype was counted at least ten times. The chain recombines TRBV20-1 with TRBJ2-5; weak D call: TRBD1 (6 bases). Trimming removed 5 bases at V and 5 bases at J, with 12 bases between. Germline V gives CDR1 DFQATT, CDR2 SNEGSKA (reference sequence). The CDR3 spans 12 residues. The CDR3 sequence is CSASQGLETQYF. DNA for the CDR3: TGCAGTGCTTCCCAGGGGCTGGAGACCCAGTACTTC.

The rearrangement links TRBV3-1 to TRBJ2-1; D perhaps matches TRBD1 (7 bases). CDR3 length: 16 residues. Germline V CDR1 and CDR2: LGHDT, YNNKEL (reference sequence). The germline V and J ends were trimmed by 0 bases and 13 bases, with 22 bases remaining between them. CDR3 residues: CASSQDPAGQQETQFF. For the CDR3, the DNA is TGTGCCAGCAGCCAAGATCCGGCGGGACAGCAAGAGACCCAGTTCTTC.

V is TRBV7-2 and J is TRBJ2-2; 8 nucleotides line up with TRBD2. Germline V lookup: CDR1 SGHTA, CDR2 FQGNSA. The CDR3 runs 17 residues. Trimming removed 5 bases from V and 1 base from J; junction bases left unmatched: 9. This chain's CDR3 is CASSPRGTRRNTGELFF. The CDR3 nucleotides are TGTGCCAGCAGCCCCCGCGGGACTAGAAGGAACACCGGGGAGCTGTTTTTT.

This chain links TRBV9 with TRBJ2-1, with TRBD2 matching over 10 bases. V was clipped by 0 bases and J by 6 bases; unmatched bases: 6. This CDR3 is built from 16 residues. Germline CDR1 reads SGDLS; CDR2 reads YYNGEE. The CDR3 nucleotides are TGTGCCAGCAGCGTAGAAGTAGCGGGGGGCTTCAATGAGCAGTTCTTC. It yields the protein CASSVEVAGGFNEQFF.

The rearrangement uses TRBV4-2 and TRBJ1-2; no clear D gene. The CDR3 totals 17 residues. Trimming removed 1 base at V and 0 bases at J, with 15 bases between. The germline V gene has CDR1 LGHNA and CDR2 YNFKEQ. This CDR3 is CASSQVSARGANYGYTF. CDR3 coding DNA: TGTGCCAGCAGCCAAGTATCCGCCCGGGGAGCTAACTATGGCTACACCTTC.

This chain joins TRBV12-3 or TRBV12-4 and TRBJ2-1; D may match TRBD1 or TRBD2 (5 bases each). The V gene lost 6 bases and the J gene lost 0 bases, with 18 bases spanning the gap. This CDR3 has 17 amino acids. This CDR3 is CASSPAGAGSSYNEQFF. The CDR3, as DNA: TGTGCCAGCAGCCCCGCCGGGGCAGGGAGCTCCTACAATGAGCAGTTCTTC.

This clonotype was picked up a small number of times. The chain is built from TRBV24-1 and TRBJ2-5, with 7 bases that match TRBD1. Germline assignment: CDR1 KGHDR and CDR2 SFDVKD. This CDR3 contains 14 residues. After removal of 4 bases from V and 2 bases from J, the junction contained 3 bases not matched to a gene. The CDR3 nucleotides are TGTGCCACCAGTGACGTGGGACAGCAAGAGACCCAGTACTTC. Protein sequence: CATSDVGQQETQYF.

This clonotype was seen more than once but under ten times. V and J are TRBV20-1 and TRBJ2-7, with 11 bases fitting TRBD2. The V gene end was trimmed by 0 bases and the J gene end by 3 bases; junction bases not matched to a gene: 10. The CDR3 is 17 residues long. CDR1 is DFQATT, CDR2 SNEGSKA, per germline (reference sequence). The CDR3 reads CSARDLAGGPKDYEQYF. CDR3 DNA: TGCAGTGCTAGAGATTTAGCGGGGGGGCCGAAAGACTACGAGCAGTACTTC.